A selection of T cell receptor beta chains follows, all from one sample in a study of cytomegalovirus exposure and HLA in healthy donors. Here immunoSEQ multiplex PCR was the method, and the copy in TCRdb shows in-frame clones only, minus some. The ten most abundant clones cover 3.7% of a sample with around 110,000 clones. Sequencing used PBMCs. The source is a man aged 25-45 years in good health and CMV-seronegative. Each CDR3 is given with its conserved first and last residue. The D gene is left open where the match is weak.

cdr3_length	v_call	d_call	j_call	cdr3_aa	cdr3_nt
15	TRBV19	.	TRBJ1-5	CASRSKGDGNQPQHF	TGTGCCAGTAGATCCAAGGGGGACGGCAATCAGCCCCAGCATTTT
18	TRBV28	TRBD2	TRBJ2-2	CASTSLAGGRPGTGELFF	TGTGCCAGCACCTCACTAGCGGGGGGGCGGCCCGGCACCGGGGAGCTGTTTTTT
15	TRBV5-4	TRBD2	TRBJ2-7	CASSKRAGGPYEQYF	TGTGCCAGCAGCAAACGGGCGGGGGGGCCCTACGAGCAGTACTTC
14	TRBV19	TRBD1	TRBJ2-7	CASSTRQGADEQYF	TGTGCCAGTAGTACCCGACAGGGGGCCGACGAGCAGTACTTC
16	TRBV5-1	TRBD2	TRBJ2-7	CASSLGAGVTFGEQYF	TGCGCCAGCAGCTTGGGGGCGGGGGTTACCTTCGGCGAGCAGTACTTC
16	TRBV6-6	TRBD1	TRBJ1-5	CASKTGELYSNQPQHF	TGTGCCAGCAAGACAGGGGAACTGTATAGCAATCAGCCCCAGCATTTT
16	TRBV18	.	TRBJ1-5	CASSKARSGFNQPQHF	TGTGCCAGCTCCAAGGCCAGGTCGGGATTTAATCAGCCCCAGCATTTT
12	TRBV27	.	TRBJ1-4	CASSFRGEKLFF	TGTGCCAGCAGTTTCAGAGGGGAAAAACTGTTTTTT
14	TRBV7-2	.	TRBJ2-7	CASRNTGSSYEQYF	TGTGCCAGCAGGAATACAGGGAGCTCCTACGAGCAGTACTTC
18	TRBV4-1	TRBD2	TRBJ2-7	CASSRTLAGGQGTYEQYF	TGCGCCAGCAGCCGAACCCTAGCGGGGGGGCAGGGGACCTACGAGCAGTACTTC
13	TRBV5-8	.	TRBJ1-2	CASSLQGSYGYTF	TGTGCCAGCAGCTTGCAGGGATCCTATGGCTACACCTTC
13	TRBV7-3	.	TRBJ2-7	CASSQAVAGEQYF	TGTGCCAGCAGCCAAGCCGTTGCGGGTGAGCAGTACTTC
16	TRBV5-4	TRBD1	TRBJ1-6	CASSSTPTGDNSPLHF	TGTGCCAGCAGCTCGACGCCGACAGGGGATAATTCACCCCTCCACTTT
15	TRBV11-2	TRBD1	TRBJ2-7	CASSDVRTGASEQYF	TGTGCCAGCAGCGATGTCAGGACAGGGGCCTCCGAGCAGTACTTC
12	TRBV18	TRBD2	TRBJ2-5	CASSPRGGEQYF	TGTGCCAGCTCACCAAGGGGAGGGGAGCAGTACTTC
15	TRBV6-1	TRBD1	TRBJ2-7	CASSVLDRGSYEQYF	TGTGCCAGCAGTGTCCTGGACAGGGGATCCTACGAGCAGTACTTC
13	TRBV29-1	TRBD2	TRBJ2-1	CSVPGLALYEQFF	TGCAGCGTCCCGGGACTAGCACTCTATGAGCAGTTCTTC
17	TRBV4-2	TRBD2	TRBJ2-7	CASSQVLAGGASYEQYF	TGTGCCAGCAGCCAAGTTCTAGCGGGGGGAGCCTCCTACGAGCAGTACTTC
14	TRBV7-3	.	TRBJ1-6	CASSPRGGNSPLHF	TGTGCCAGCAGCCCCCGGGGGGGGAATTCACCCCTCCACTTT
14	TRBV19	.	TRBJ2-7	CASSRTGNSYEQYF	TGTGCCAGTAGTCGGACGGGGAACTCCTACGAGCAGTACTTC
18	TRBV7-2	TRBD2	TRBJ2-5	CASSFLAGGTPGQETQYF	TGTGCCAGCAGCTTTTTAGCGGGGGGGACCCCTGGGCAAGAGACCCAGTACTTC
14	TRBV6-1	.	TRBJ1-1	CASREPFVTTEAFF	TGTGCCAGCAGGGAGCCTTTCGTCACCACTGAAGCTTTCTTT
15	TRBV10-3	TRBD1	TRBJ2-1	CAISPGTGGRYEQFF	TGTGCCATCTCCCCGGGGACAGGGGGCCGTTATGAGCAGTTCTTC
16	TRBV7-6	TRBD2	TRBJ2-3	CASSASPSGRTDTQYF	TGTGCCAGCAGCGCCTCGCCTAGCGGGCGCACAGATACGCAGTATTTT
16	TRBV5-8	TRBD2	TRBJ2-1	CASSLGLAGGPNEQFF	TGTGCCAGCAGCTTGGGACTGGCGGGGGGGCCCAATGAGCAGTTCTTC
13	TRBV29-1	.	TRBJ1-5	CSVADSSNQPQHF	TGCAGCGTTGCGGACAGTAGCAATCAGCCCCAGCATTTT
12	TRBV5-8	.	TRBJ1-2	CASSYRLYGYTF	TGTGCCAGCAGCTACAGGTTGTATGGCTACACCTTC
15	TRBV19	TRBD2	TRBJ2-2	CATGLAGVGIGELFF	TGTGCCACCGGACTAGCGGGGGTCGGTATCGGGGAGCTGTTTTTT
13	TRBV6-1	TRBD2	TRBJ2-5	CASAWGRDGEQYF	TGTGCCAGCGCATGGGGGAGGGATGGGGAGCAGTACTTC
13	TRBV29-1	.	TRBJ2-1	CSVDGQTYNEQFF	TGCAGCGTTGACGGACAGACCTACAATGAGCAGTTCTTC
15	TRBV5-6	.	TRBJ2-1	CASSSLRTPLGEQFF	TGTGCCAGCAGCTCTTTAAGGACACCCCTGGGTGAGCAGTTCTTC
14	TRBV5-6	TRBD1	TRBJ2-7	CASSLTGGLYEQYF	TGTGCCAGCAGCTTGACAGGGGGCCTCTACGAGCAGTACTTC
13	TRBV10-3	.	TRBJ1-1	CAITQSLNTEAFF	TGTGCCATCACACAGAGCTTGAACACTGAAGCTTTCTTT
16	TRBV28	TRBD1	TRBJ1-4	CASRPGGGGDGGKLFF	TGTGCCAGCAGGCCAGGGGGCGGAGGGGACGGTGGAAAACTGTTTTTT
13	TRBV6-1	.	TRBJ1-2	CASTLDQGYGYTF	TGTGCCAGCACCCTAGACCAGGGCTATGGCTACACCTTC
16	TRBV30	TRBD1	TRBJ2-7	CAWSVLGTASSYEQYF	TGTGCCTGGAGTGTACTAGGGACAGCGAGCTCCTACGAGCAGTACTTC
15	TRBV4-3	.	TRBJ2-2	CASSQLTRVTGELFF	TGCGCCAGCAGCCAACTGACTAGAGTAACCGGGGAGCTGTTTTTT
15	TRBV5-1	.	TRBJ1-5	CASSLTGSRDQPQHF	TGCGCCAGCAGCTTGACAGGTAGTCGGGATCAGCCCCAGCATTTT
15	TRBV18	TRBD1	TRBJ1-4	CASSPRDRASEKLFF	TGTGCCAGCTCACCCCGGGACAGAGCCTCTGAAAAACTGTTTTTT
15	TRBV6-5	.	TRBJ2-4	CASSRQRPGENIQYF	TGTGCCAGCAGCCGACAGAGACCCGGAGAAAACATTCAGTACTTC
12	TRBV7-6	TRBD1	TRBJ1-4	CASSDRDEKLFF	TGTGCCAGCAGCGACAGGGATGAAAAACTGTTTTTT
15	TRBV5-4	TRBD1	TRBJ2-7	CASSLGGQGVSEQYF	TGTGCCAGCAGCCTGGGTGGGCAGGGGGTTAGCGAGCAGTACTTC
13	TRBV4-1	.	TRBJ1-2	CASSQEWEEAGTF	TGCGCCAGCAGCCAAGAATGGGAGGAGGCGGGAACCTTC
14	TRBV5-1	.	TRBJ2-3	CASSLVDGQPEQYF	TGCGCCAGCAGCTTGGTAGATGGACAGCCTGAGCAGTATTTT
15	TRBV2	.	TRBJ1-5	CASISSPGSNQPQHF	TGTGCCAGCATCTCGTCCCCGGGGAGCAATCAGCCCCAGCATTTT
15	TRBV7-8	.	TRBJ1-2	CASSLGQGVVYGYTF	TGTGCCAGCAGCTTAGGCCAGGGCGTTGTTTATGGCTACACCTTC
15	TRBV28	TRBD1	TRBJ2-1	CASNNRGMKLNEQFF	TGTGCCAGCAACAACAGGGGGATGAAGCTTAATGAGCAGTTCTTC
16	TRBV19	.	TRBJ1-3	CASSILQGKTGNTIYF	TGTGCCAGTAGTATCTTACAGGGAAAAACTGGAAACACCATATATTTT
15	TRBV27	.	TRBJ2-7	CASSRGGGAVGEQYF	TGTGCCAGCAGCCGAGGGGGGGGCGCGGTGGGCGAGCAGTACTTC
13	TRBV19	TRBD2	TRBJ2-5	CASSRLAAETQYF	TGTGCCAGTAGTAGACTAGCGGCTGAGACCCAGTACTTC
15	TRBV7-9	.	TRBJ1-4	CASSSPGPGNEKLFF	TGTGCCAGCAGCTCTCCTGGTCCGGGAAATGAAAAACTGTTTTTT